This T cell receptor beta chain emerged from a study of T cell responses to AZD1222 COVID-19 vaccine (TCRdb year 2021). Regarding the complete study: A total of roughly 240 trial participants underwent TCR sequencing, of whom approximately 210 received two doses of AZD1222 and about 25 received two doses of the MenACWY control vaccine. Enrollment into the trials was organized by age into subgroups of 18-55, 56-69 and 70-plus years, and those subgroups contained roughly 150, 30 and 60 TCR-sequenced participants, respectively.

The CDR3 regions of human TCRbeta chains were analyzed by immunosequencing. The study's processing was this. TCRs in the repertoires were compared against a reference library of SARS-CoV-2-specific TCRs that had been generated with the MIRA antigen-specificity platform. Breadth was defined as the fraction of unique TCRs that were SARS-CoV-2-associated. Depth was defined as the fraction of total T cells that were SARS-CoV-2-associated. Using the MIRA data, each spike-specific TCR was assigned both to the spike region to which the TCR was reactive and to a CD4 or CD8 class. Log10-transformed breadth and depth values were compared by one-way ANOVA with Sidak's multiple comparisons tests. As stored in TCRdb, this immuneACCESS dataset retains in-frame rearrangements with V and J assigned. A fraction of the clones does not appear; measured against another copy, unresolved V genes explain less than half of the discrepancy, and the remainder lacks a known reason. V and J calls plus clone size are reproduced from that table; the DNA served to infer D and trimming. This sample gives some 120,000 clones in total; 92% of them show up just once. Roughly 1.5% of the sample goes to the ten largest clones.

Beyond this particular receptor, the publication reports: After two AZD1222 doses, both the breadth and the depth of spike-specific TCRs were significantly higher than at day 0 and than in MenACWY recipients. In the small 56-69-year group, the increase in depth fell short of significance, most likely because of low power. The vaccine-associated CD4 TCRs covered the entire spike protein, and the dominant responses fell in regions 160-218 and 743-854. Because no day 14 peak-response samples were available, repertoires were characterized only after the peak T cell response. Participants were mostly white British and included more females than males, and it was suggested by the authors that clonal diversity may have been underestimated. Conclusions about previously exposed vaccinees are limited, since just 5 or 6 AZD1222 recipients were seropositive for SARS-CoV-2 at baseline. Nearly half of unique spike-specific TCRs reportedly recognized epitopes outside regions mutated in the B.1.351 and B.1.1.7 variants.

To note about this clone: Its antigen remains undetermined. No base-level quality is on record; no much larger clone is a single base apart.

The CDR3 covers 15 residues, taking in both the cysteine and the phenylalanine. Left in the record is the CDR3 DNA by itself, 45 bases read in frame from the first base. From a lookup of the germline V gene (reference sequence), CDR1 and CDR2 are LNHDA and SQIVND. Between the V and J ends, shortened by 4 bases and 2 bases respectively, the junction contains 14 bases. What the time point label conveys for this sample: about 28 days (+/-7) after the second vaccine dose. AZD1222 recipients whose second dose came at about 4 weeks and those whose second dose came at about 12 weeks were combined into one group, since spike-specific TCR depth and breadth did not differ between the two schedules. The vaccinee samples were drawn from two UK trials, COV001 and COV002, one of which was a single-blind randomized controlled phase 2/3 trial testing AZD1222 (ChAdOx1 nCoV-19) in healthy adults. For TCRbeta chain sequencing, PBMC samples were collected from trial participants at day 0 and at day 28 after the second dose.

This clonotype was sampled from an adult who received the AZD1222 COVID-19 vaccine. Recombination linked TRBV19 to TRBJ1-2; the D gene cannot be resolved reliably. This specimen consisted of peripheral blood, obtained 28 days after the second AZD1222 dose. The CDR3 amino acid sequence is: CASSTPGGPNYGYTF. The bases are TGTGCCAGTAGTACCCCGGGAGGCCCGAACTATGGCTACACCTTC. Reference TRBV19 and TRBJ1-2 genes cover what lies past the CDR3, so the full variable domain is DGGITQSPKYLFRKEGQNVTLSCEQNLNHDAMYWYRQDPGQGLRLIYYSQIVNDFQKGDIAEGYSVSREKKESFPLTVTSAQKNPTAFYLCASSTPGGPNYGYTFGSGTRLTVV.